This TCR beta chain was captured in a study of blood T cells in healthy people across ages. Alongside a J-beta primer mix, a sample-barcoded 5' primer served in a second PCR lasting about 6 to 12 cycles. Every sample produced at least 3 million CDR3-containing paired-end reads. TCRdb reprocessed the 5' RACE reads with MiXCR, giving one entry per CDR3 protein. The data contain 1.5 million to 2 million distinct CDR3 sequences, about 39% of them singletons. Concerning this clonotype itself: Its antigen is undetermined.

Overall study results and limits: The long-lived group displayed more naive CD4+ cells, plus higher diversity, than the aged donors did. Bulk PBMC profiling left naive and antigen-experienced comparisons inconclusive.

Sequenced: blood. The sequence was obtained from a human donor in good health.

Here the CDR3 DNA reads TGCGCCAGCAGCCAGGGTAGGGCCCGAAAAGGATCTCAGCCCCAGCATTTT. Protein: CASSQGRARKGSQPQHF. The gene calls are TRBV4-1 and TRBJ1-5; D ambiguous. Trimming took 3 bases from V and 6 from J, leaving 21 bases between them. Germline-derived CDR1 and CDR2 are MGHRA and YSYEKL. The CDR3 contains 17 residues.